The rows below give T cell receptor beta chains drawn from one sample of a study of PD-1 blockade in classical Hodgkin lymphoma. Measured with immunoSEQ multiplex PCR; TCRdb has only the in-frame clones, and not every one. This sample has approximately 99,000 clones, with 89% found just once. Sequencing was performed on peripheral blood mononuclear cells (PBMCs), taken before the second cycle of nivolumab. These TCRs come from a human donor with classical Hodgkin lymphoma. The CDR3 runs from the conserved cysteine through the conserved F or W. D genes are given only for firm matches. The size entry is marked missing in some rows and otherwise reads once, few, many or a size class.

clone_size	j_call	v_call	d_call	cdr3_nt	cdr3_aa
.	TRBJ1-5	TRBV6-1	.	TGTGCCCTGGGCAATCAGCCCCAGCATTTT	CALGNQPQHF
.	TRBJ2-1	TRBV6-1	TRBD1	TGTGCCAGCGAACCGGGACAGAGCTACAATGAGCAGTTCTTC	CASEPGQSYNEQFF
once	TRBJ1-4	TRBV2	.	TGTGCCAGCAGTGATTCTAATGAAAAACTGTTTTTT	CASSDSNEKLFF
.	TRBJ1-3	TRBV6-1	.	TGTGCCAGCTCCCTGAAGCCCCGGCCAGGAAACACCATATATTTT	CASSLKPRPGNTIYF
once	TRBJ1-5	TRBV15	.	TGTGCCACCAGCCGGGGGGCAGGGGATTATCAGCCCCAGCATTTT	CATSRGAGDYQPQHF
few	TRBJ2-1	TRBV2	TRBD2	TGTGCCAGCAGTGAAGCGAAACTAGCGGGAGGGGACAATGAGCAGTTCTTC	CASSEAKLAGGDNEQFF
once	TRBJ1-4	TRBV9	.	TGTGCCAGCAGCGTAGCTTCAGGGTATAATGAAAAACTGTTTTTT	CASSVASGYNEKLFF
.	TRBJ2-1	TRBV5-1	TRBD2	TGCGCCAGCAGCTTGGTAGCGGGAGAAGGTGAGCAGTTCTTC	CASSLVAGEGEQFF
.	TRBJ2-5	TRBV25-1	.	TGTGCCAGCAGTTGGGGGGTTGGGGAGACCCAGTACTTC	CASSWGVGETQYF
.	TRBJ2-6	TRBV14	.	TGTGCCAGCAGCCGACTTCAAGGAGGCAGGGCCGGGGCCAACGTCCTGACTTTC	CASSRLQGGRAGANVLTF
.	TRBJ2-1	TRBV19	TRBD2	TGTGCCAGTAGTAGGGCTAGCGGGATCCATGAGCAGTTCTTC	CASSRASGIHEQFF
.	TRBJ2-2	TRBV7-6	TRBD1	TGTGCCAGCAGCTTCACAGGGGCTTTACCGAACACCGGGGAGCTGTTTTTT	CASSFTGALPNTGELFF
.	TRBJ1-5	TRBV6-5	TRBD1	TGTGCCAGCAGTTTCAGGGGGTCTCAGCCCCAGCATTTT	CASSFRGSQPQHF
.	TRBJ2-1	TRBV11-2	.	TGTGCCAGCTCCGTGTTGGGGTACAATGAGCAGTTCTTC	CASSVLGYNEQFF
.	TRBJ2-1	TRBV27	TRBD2	TGTGCCAGCAGTTTATCGTTTGGGACTAGCGGGAGGGGGGGTTGGTACAATGAGCAGTTCTTC	CASSLSFGTSGRGGWYNEQFF
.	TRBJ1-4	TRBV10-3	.	TGTGCCATCAGTGGTGGCAGTGAAAAACTGTTTTTT	CAISGGSEKLFF
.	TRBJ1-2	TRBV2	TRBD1	TGTGCCAGCAGTCACGGGACAGACAACTATGGCTACACCTTC	CASSHGTDNYGYTF
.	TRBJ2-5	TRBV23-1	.	TGCGCCAACCCCCTTACCCAGTACTTC	CANPLTQYF
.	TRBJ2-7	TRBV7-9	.	TGTGCCAGTTTGGAGTCATGGGAGGTTCTGGGCGAGCAGTACTTC	CASLESWEVLGEQYF
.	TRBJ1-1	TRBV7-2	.	TGTGCCAGCAGCTTATTTTCCGAAGCTTTCTTT	CASSLFSEAFF
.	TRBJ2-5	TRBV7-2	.	TGTGCCAGCAGCTCGCACGCTAACAGGCGGGAAGAGACCCAGTACTTC	CASSSHANRREETQYF
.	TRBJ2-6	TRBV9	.	TGTGCCAGCAGCGTAGCGGGATACTCTGGGGCCAACGTCCTGACTTTC	CASSVAGYSGANVLTF
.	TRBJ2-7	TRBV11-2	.	TGTGCCAGCAGCTTAGGAAGGACAGCCTCCTACGAGCAGTACTTC	CASSLGRTASYEQYF
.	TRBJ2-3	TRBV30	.	TGTGCCTGGAGTCGCCTAGGGGGGACAGATACGCAGTATTTT	CAWSRLGGTDTQYF
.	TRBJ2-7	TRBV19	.	TGTGCCAGTAGTATAAGAACGGCAGCCGCCTACGAGCAGTACTTC	CASSIRTAAAYEQYF
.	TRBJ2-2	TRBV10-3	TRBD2	TGTGCCATCAGTGACGGACTAGCGGGAGGGATCGGGGAGCTGTTTTTT	CAISDGLAGGIGELFF
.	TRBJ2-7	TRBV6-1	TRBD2	TGTGCCAGCAGTGCAGGACTAGGAACCTACGAGCAGTACTTC	CASSAGLGTYEQYF